The table lists the clone carrying this TCR beta chain with a few counts. Its matching antigen is unknown. This sample is part of a study of T cell repertoires in cytomegalovirus infection. From germline, CDR1 is SGHVS and CDR2 FNYEAQ. V trimming: 6 bases; J trimming: 7 bases; junction bases outside the gene matches: 4. The CDR3 consists of 13 residues. In TCRdb, the reads were re-called with MiXCR into one record per CDR3 protein. Here the sample spans about half a million distinct CDR3 sequences, around 35% being singletons. The rearrangement joins TRBV7-6 to TRBJ2-1; 9 bases fit TRBD1. Sequencing used cultured PBMCs, obtained from culture after CMV antigen stimulation. The origin of this receptor is a human donor in good health (CMV status not recorded). Some clones in this sample may be carry-over from other donors' samples. The CDR3 sequence is CASRRGQGNEQFF. CDR3 DNA: TGTGCCAGCAGGCGGGGACAGGGAAATGAGCAGTTCTTC.